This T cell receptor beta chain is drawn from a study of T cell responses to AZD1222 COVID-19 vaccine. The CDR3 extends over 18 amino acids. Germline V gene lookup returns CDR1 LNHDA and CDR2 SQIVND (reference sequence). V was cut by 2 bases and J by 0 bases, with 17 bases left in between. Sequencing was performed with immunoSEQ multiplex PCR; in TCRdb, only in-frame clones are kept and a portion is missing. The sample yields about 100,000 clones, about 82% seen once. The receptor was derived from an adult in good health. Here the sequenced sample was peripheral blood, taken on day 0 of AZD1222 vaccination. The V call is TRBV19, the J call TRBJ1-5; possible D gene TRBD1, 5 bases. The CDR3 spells CASSILGVTGYSNQPQHF. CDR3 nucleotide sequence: TGTGCCAGTAGTATATTAGGGGTTACGGGGTATAGCAATCAGCCCCAGCATTTT.